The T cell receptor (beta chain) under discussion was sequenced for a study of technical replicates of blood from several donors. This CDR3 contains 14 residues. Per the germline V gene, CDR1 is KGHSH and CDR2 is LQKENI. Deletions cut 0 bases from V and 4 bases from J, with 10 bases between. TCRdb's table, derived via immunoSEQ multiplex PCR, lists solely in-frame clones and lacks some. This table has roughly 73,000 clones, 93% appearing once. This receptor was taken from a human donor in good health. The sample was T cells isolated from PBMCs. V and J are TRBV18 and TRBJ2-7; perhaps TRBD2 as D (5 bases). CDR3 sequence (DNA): TGTGCCAGCTCACCACCTGTACGAGGGTACGAGCAGTACTTC. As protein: CASSPPVRGYEQYF.